The T cell receptor (beta chain) described here comes from a study of blood T cell repertoires in COVID-19. Study-level background: The United States, Italy and Spain provided the acute and convalescent COVID-19 samples.

Participants were aged roughly 18 to 90 years, lived in under 30 US areas, and enrolled virtually. Membership in each cohort depended on participant-reported clinical history. A case of COVID-19 had been met by exposed participants within 2 weeks before study entry. The J segment lost 1 base and the V segment lost 4 bases, leaving 6 bases of the junction unmatched. Germline values: CDR1 MDHEN, CDR2 SYDVKM. The CDR3 has 15 residues. Using immunoSEQ multiplex PCR, the repertoire was profiled, and TCRdb retains in-frame clones only, with some absent. The repertoire holds 250,000 or so clones, 75% to 95% seen once, with 2.8% in the top ten. In this sample, this clone turned up once.

The sample taken for sequencing was PBMCs or T cells enriched from blood (not recorded which). The rearrangement links TRBV28 to TRBJ2-5, with TRBD1 matching 7 bases. The origin of this receptor is a middle-aged man who had been exposed to COVID-19. The CDR3 is CASSSIGQAQETQYF. The CDR3 DNA reads TGTGCCAGCAGTTCCATAGGACAGGCCCAAGAGACCCAGTACTTC.